This TCR beta chain is from a study of T cells in Graves' hyperthyroidism and ophthalmopathy. In making diagnoses, clinical symptoms, serum thyroxine and TRAb, thyroid ultrasound and orbital computed tomography were all used. Amplification of TCR beta CDR3 regions used RNA as the template. When the TCR CDR3 underwent first-round RT-PCR, the HTBI primer set was used. TCRdb reprocessed the multiplex PCR reads with MiXCR, giving one entry per CDR3 protein. The data show some 420,000 distinct CDR3 sequences, roughly an eighth seen once. This clonotype has ten or more counts. Its antigen is not identified. Findings and caveats of the study: Most thyroid clonotypes with frequency above 0.001 were detected in blood. A 13 V-J signature model discriminated ophthalmopathy versus stable hyperthyroidism.

Material for sequencing was blood. This sequence originates from a woman under 30 with Graves' hyperthyroidism.

The CDR3 nucleotides are TGTGCCAGCAGTCCCGTAGCGGTTAGCTCCTACGAGCAGTACTTC. This gives the protein CASSPVAVSSYEQYF. The V call is TRBV27, the J call TRBJ2-7; possibly TRBD2 for D (6 bases). The CDR3 covers 15 residues. Trimming took off 5 bases at V and 0 bases at J, with 14 bases between the two ends. Per the germline V gene, CDR1 is MNHEY and CDR2 is SMNVEV (reference sequence).